This T cell receptor beta chain was identified in a study of monozygotic twins with inflammatory bowel disease. General study points: Similarity of repertoires did not differ between concordant and discordant twins, possibly from limited power. Fewer shared clonotypes with others were found in IBD patients than in healthy twins, especially with disease activity.

TCRdb reanalyzed the 5' RACE reads, giving one entry per CDR3 protein sequence and no DNA. This sample's table has over 130,000 distinct CDR3 sequences. Concerning this clonotype itself: Antigen specificity is unknown.

Unsorted whole blood yielded the total RNA, with T cells left unselected. The receptor was isolated from a human donor with ulcerative colitis or Crohn's disease, or a healthy co-twin of an affected twin (not recorded which). The specimen sequenced was blood.

CDR3 amino acids: CASNTENNSPLHF. The rearrangement links TRBV2 to TRBJ1-6. CDR3 length equals 13 residues. Germline V lookup: CDR1 SNHLY, CDR2 FYNNEI.